This T cell receptor beta chain was sequenced in a study of T cells after yellow fever vaccination. Looking at the study overall: SMART-Seq v4 Ultra Low Input handled preparation of low-cell-number fractions.

Universal primer sites and UMIs were introduced during 5'RACE template-switching synthesis of TCR cDNA. TCRdb redid the calling of the 5' RACE reads with MiXCR, one entry per CDR3 protein. The data show 300,000 to 350,000 distinct CDR3 sequences, over 8.5% seen once. Note on this clonotype: The antigen is unknown.

Study results and limitations: The presence of abundant clonotypes contaminating from the bulk population was possible in FACS-sorted repertoires. Researchers report a weaker secondary response that nonetheless peaked faster, day 5 versus 15.

The material sequenced was CD4+ T cells sorted from PBMCs, taken 45 days after the yellow fever booster vaccination. The sequence derives from a man aged 18 to 29 who received the YFV17D yellow fever vaccine.

The CDR3 spells CASSQGDRNYGYTF. The CDR3 bases are TGCGCCAGCAGCCAGGGTGACAGGAACTATGGCTACACCTTC. The chain has TRBV4-3 and TRBJ1-2; D possibly corresponds to TRBD1 (6 bases). Trimming stripped 3 bases from V and 2 bases from J, with 10 bases between. The CDR3 runs 14 residues. The germline V gene encodes CDR1 LGHNA and CDR2 YSLEER.